This section outlines one T cell receptor (beta chain) sequence together with its context. The antigen is undetermined. CDR3 length: 15 residues. V lost 5 bases and J lost 4, with 14 bases in between. Germline loops: CDR1 LNHDA, CDR2 SQIVND (reference sequence). TCRdb re-analysed the 5' RACE reads in MiXCR, keeping a single row per CDR3 protein. The repertoire holds 300,000 to 350,000 distinct CDR3 sequences, with about a fifth as singletons. This sample is drawn from a study of CD8 T cells in ankylosing spondylitis. Study results and limitations: With a CD8+ phenotype, disease-linked clones were relatively rare in peripheral blood. There was reportedly significant enrichment of clones that were disease-linked in matched ankylosing spondylitis synovial fluid.

The sequencing input was blood, either unsorted or a sorted T cell fraction (not recorded which). The genes are TRBV19 and TRBJ1-4; the D gene is possibly TRBD1 (5 bases). The TCR was taken from a female donor with ankylosing spondylitis or in good health (not recorded which). The CDR3 protein is CASSPRDPYNEKLFF. The DNA for the CDR3 is TGTGCCAGTAGTCCCCGGGACCCCTATAATGAAAAACTGTTTTTT. Variable domain in full (rest from reference TRBV19 and TRBJ1-4): DGGITQSPKYLFRKEGQNVTLSCEQNLNHDAMYWYRQDPGQGLRLIYYSQIVNDFQKGDIAEGYSVSREKKESFPLTVTSAQKNPTAFYLCASSPRDPYNEKLFFGSGTQLSVL.